The 24 T cell receptor beta chains below were found in one sample sequenced in a study of cytotoxic CD8 clonotypes in ibrutinib-treated CLL. Using immunoSEQ multiplex PCR, the repertoire was profiled, and TCRdb retains in-frame clones only, with some absent. This table has roughly 250,000 clones, roughly 70% appearing once. The sequences come from PBMCs, collected after 24 months of ibrutinib treatment. The receptor set was obtained from a human donor with chronic lymphocytic leukemia.

This clone was seen a handful of times. V and J are TRBV12-5 and TRBJ2-1; the match to TRBD1 covers 7 bases. Germline V gives CDR1 LGHNT, CDR2 FRNRAP. Germline trimming cut 1 base from V and 10 bases from J; bases unmatched to any gene: 4. The CDR3 covers 13 residues. CDR3 loop: CASGLEGAREQFF. The CDR3 DNA follows: TGTGCTAGTGGTTTGGAGGGGGCGCGAGAGCAGTTCTTC.

The V and J genes are TRBV6-5 and TRBJ2-5; D is unclear. This CDR3 is built from 14 residues. With 5 bases removed from V and 4 bases from J, the gap between germline ends came to 14 bases. Germline CDR1 MNHEY, CDR2 SVGAGI. CDR3 bases: TGTGCCAGCAGTGCCGGGCCCCTGGGAGAGACCCAGTACTTC. The encoded protein is CASSAGPLGETQYF.

This chain uses TRBV18 with TRBJ2-4; no definite D call. Trimming left V 4 bases short and J 3 bases short, with 4 bases between. This CDR3 has 12 residues. CDR1 is KGHSH and CDR2 is LQKENI in the germline V gene. For the CDR3, the DNA is TGTGCCAGCTCACTCGACAAAAACATTCAGTACTTC. It specifies CASSLDKNIQYF.

The chain couples TRBV6-5 to TRBJ2-7, with D tentatively TRBD1 or TRBD2 (5 bases each). The CDR3 totals 14 residues. Trimming cost V 6 bases and J 5 bases, with 17 bases left between them. The germline V gene has CDR1 MNHEY and CDR2 SVGAGI. The CDR3 DNA reads as TGTGCCAGCAGAACGGGGCAGTCATCAGACGAGCAGTACTTC. Translation: CASRTGQSSDEQYF.

CDR3 region: CASSPHGAGANVLTF. CDR3 DNA sequence: TGTGCCAGCAGTCCCCACGGGGCTGGGGCCAACGTCCTGACTTTC. This chain uses TRBV6-6 with TRBJ2-6, with D perhaps TRBD2 (5 bases). The CDR3 sequence is 15 residues long. V was trimmed by 5 bases and J by 2 bases, leaving 10 bases between them. Germline V lookup: CDR1 MNHNY, CDR2 SVGAGI (reference sequence).

This clone was observed once. This chain connects TRBV2 to TRBJ2-2; a weak D match, TRBD2 (6 bases). The CDR3 covers 13 residues. Trimming left V 11 bases short and J 4 bases short, with 14 bases between. Per the germline V gene, CDR1 is SNHLY and CDR2 is FYNNEI. In nucleotides, the CDR3 is TGTGCCTGGAAGGGACTTTCCACCGGGGAGCTGTTTTTT. Amino acids: CAWKGLSTGELFF.

This chain joins TRBV5-1 and TRBJ2-3; 7 bases are shared with TRBD1. The CDR3 runs 16 residues. V lost 2 bases, J lost 0 bases, and 6 bases stayed unmatched. The germline V gene has CDR1 SGHRS and CDR2 YFSETQ. CDR3 DNA sequence: TGCGCCAGCAGCTTCAGGGCAGGGGGAAGCACAGATACGCAGTATTTT. Its protein product is CASSFRAGGSTDTQYF.

CDR3: CASSLGGNLGNEQYF. CDR3 DNA sequence: TGTGCCAGCAGCTTGGGGGGCAACCTCGGGAACGAGCAGTACTTC. The gene calls are TRBV5-4 and TRBJ2-7; D may correspond to TRBD1 or TRBD2 (5 bases each). Germline CDR1 is SGHNT and CDR2 is YYREEE (reference sequence). V lost 0 bases to trimming and J lost 5 bases, with 15 bases between them. The CDR3 is 15 residues long.

This chain uses TRBV10-3 with TRBJ2-7; D might be TRBD1 (6 bases). V lost 5 bases and J 1 base, leaving 9 bases between the germline ends. Germline CDR1 is ENHRY and CDR2 is SYGVKD. The CDR3 consists of 13 residues. CDR3 nucleotides: TGTGCCATCAGTCGACAGGTATCCTACGAGCAGTACTTC. Residues: CAISRQVSYEQYF.

This clone was recorded once. The J gene is TRBJ2-7, the V gene TRBV10-3, with D tentatively TRBD1 (5 bases). The V and J ends lost 6 bases and 0 bases respectively, with 12 bases between them. The CDR3 spans 14 residues. Germline V gene lookup returns CDR1 ENHRY and CDR2 SYGVKD. DNA of the CDR3: TGTGCCATCAGACCCGGACAAAGCTCCTACGAGCAGTACTTC. Translating it yields CAIRPGQSSYEQYF.

The gene calls are TRBV5-1 and TRBJ2-5; 13 bases fit TRBD2. J was trimmed by 4 bases and V by 4 bases; bases with no gene match: 7. The CDR3 contains 16 residues. In germline, CDR1 is SGHRS, CDR2 YFSETQ. CDR3: CASSVGTSGMGETQYF. CDR3 sequence (DNA): TGCGCCAGCAGCGTCGGGACTAGCGGGATGGGAGAGACCCAGTACTTC.

The chain employs TRBV6-1 and TRBJ2-1; 9 bases fit TRBD1. This CDR3 spans 14 amino acids. Germline CDR1 MNHNS, CDR2 SASEGT. V lost 3 bases to trimming and J lost 7 bases; unmatched junction nucleotides: 4. The CDR3 region is CASSETGGYNEQFF. The CDR3, as DNA: TGTGCCAGCAGTGAGACAGGGGGATATAATGAGCAGTTCTTC.

The rearrangement uses TRBV9 and TRBJ1-4, with a possible D match to TRBD1 (5 bases). From germline, CDR1 is SGDLS and CDR2 YYNGEE. The CDR3 consists of 15 residues. V was cut by 4 bases and J by 2 bases, with 12 bases left in between. The CDR3 DNA follows: TGTGCCAGCAGCCCGGCCGGGGACACTAATGAAAAACTGTTTTTT. Protein: CASSPAGDTNEKLFF.

The V and J genes are TRBV28 and TRBJ1-5; D possibly corresponds to TRBD1 (5 bases). Germline values: CDR1 MDHEN, CDR2 SYDVKM. Deletions cut 7 bases from V and 0 bases from J, with 19 bases between. This CDR3 contains 17 residues. The chain's CDR3 is CASITGQALSSNQPQHF. The CDR3 DNA sequence: TGTGCCAGCATTACGGGGCAGGCCCTAAGTAGCAATCAGCCCCAGCATTTT.

The V and J genes are TRBV9 and TRBJ2-1; no clear D gene. The germline V gene encodes CDR1 SGDLS and CDR2 YYNGEE. There are 15 residues in the CDR3. V was clipped by 4 bases and J by 0 bases, with 11 bases between them. CDR3 sequence reads: CASSKIVGSYNEQFF. CDR3 in DNA: TGTGCCAGCAGCAAGATAGTGGGCTCCTACAATGAGCAGTTCTTC.

V gene TRBV27 combines with J gene TRBJ2-5, with 7 bases matching TRBD1. The CDR3 covers 15 residues. From germline, CDR1 is MNHEY and CDR2 SMNVEV (reference sequence). V was pared by 1 base and J by 2 bases, with 4 bases of the junction left unmatched. The CDR3 loop is CASSLWGTEQETQYF. The CDR3 DNA follows: TGTGCCAGCAGTTTATGGGGGACAGAGCAAGAGACCCAGTACTTC.

The rearrangement links TRBV5-8 to TRBJ1-2; TRBD1 is a possible D gene (5 bases). This CDR3 comprises 14 residues. The ends were cut back, 6 bases at V and 9 bases at J, with 21 bases in the middle. Germline CDR1 and CDR2: SGHTS and YDEGEE. The CDR3 reads CASNNRRGVRSYTF. The CDR3 region has the DNA TGTGCCAGCAACAACCGAAGAGGGGTGAGGAGCTACACCTTC.

This rearrangement joins TRBV25-1 to TRBJ2-2; 8 bases align to TRBD2. With V trimmed by 4 bases and J by 0 bases, 10 bases remained unmatched. This CDR3 region has 18 residues. CDR1 MGHDK and CDR2 SYGVNS come from the germline V gene. Here the CDR3 DNA reads TGTGCCAGCAGTGCAATAGCGGGAAAAACCTCGAACACCGGGGAGCTGTTTTTT. Translation gives CASSAIAGKTSNTGELFF.

The chain carries TRBV30 and TRBJ1-1, with D perhaps TRBD1 (5 bases). This CDR3 contains 15 residues. Germline V gene data show CDR1 as GTSNPN and CDR2 as SVGIG (reference sequence). Trimming left V 4 bases short and J 3 bases short, with 18 bases between. The CDR3 sequence is CAWNPPMGVDTEAFF. In DNA, the CDR3 is TGTGCCTGGAACCCACCGATGGGGGTGGACACTGAAGCTTTCTTT. The full variable domain, with the rest looked up from reference TRBV30 and TRBJ1-1, is SQTIHQWPATLVQPVGSPLSLECTVEGTSNPNLYWYRQAAGRGLQLLFYSVGIGQISSEVPQNLSASRPQDRQFILSSKKLLLSDSGFYLCAWNPPMGVDTEAFFGQGTRLTVV.

This clone has only a few counts. V gene TRBV19 combines with J gene TRBJ1-3; D gene unclear. The CDR3 length is 14 residues. The germline V and J ends were trimmed by 10 bases and 1 base, with 14 bases remaining between them. CDR1 and CDR2 (germline): LNHDA, SQIVND (reference sequence). The CDR3: CATHPRNSGNTIYF. CDR3 in DNA: TGTGCCACTCACCCCCGTAATTCTGGAAACACCATATATTTT. The variable domain in full, completed from reference TRBV19 and TRBJ1-3, reads DGGITQSPKYLFRKEGQNVTLSCEQNLNHDAMYWYRQDPGQGLRLIYYSQIVNDFQKGDIAEGYSVSREKKESFPLTVTSAQKNPTAFYLCATHPRNSGNTIYFGEGSWLTVV.

This rearrangement joins TRBV18 to TRBJ2-5; D perhaps matches TRBD1 (6 bases). V was trimmed by 3 bases and J by 5 bases, leaving 16 bases between them. Germline values: CDR1 KGHSH, CDR2 LQKENI. CDR3 length equals 15 residues. In DNA, the CDR3 is TGTGCCAGCTCACCCGAATCCCGGCAGGGGGAGACCCAGTACTTC. It yields the protein CASSPESRQGETQYF.

This clone turned up a few times. This sequence joins TRBV6-5 and TRBJ2-7; 10 bases line up with TRBD2. CDR1 and CDR2 (germline): MNHEY, SVGAGI. The CDR3 consists of 15 residues. V shed 6 bases and J 2 bases; nucleotides not matched to a gene: 7. The CDR3 region is CASRPTSGSPYEQYF. DNA of the CDR3: TGTGCCAGCAGGCCGACTAGCGGGTCCCCCTACGAGCAGTACTTC.

V gene TRBV6-6 combines with J gene TRBJ2-1; D call uncertain. Germline CDR1 reads MNHNY; CDR2 reads SVGAGI (reference sequence). The CDR3 has 15 residues. The ends were cut back, 11 bases at V and 6 bases at J, with 23 bases in the middle. The chain's CDR3 is CALSLGRKPGNEQFF. The CDR3, as DNA: TGTGCCCTAAGCCTCGGGCGGAAACCTGGCAATGAGCAGTTCTTC.

The chain has TRBV5-1 and TRBJ2-5; no clear D. With 3 bases removed from V and 2 bases from J, the gap between germline ends came to 8 bases. The V gene's germline CDR1 is SGHRS and CDR2 YFSETQ. CDR3 length equals 13 residues. The CDR3 sequence is CASSYQKQETQYF. CDR3 in DNA: TGCGCCAGCAGCTATCAGAAACAAGAGACCCAGTACTTC.